These T cell receptor beta chains were read from a single sample in a study of T cell responses to AZD1222 COVID-19 vaccine. The assay was immunoSEQ multiplex PCR, and TCRdb's table has in-frame clones only and misses some. Of approximately 150,000 clones listed, roughly 92% are singletons. Sequenced material: peripheral blood, taken 28 days after the second AZD1222 dose. The receptors derive from an adult who received the AZD1222 COVID-19 vaccine. Both conserved end residues are part of each CDR3. Fields, in order: CDR3 protein, CDR3 DNA, J gene, D gene, clone size, V gene. The D gene is left open where the match is weak. Expanded clones get a size class; other rows say once, few or many, or leave the size out.

CASSQGALTEAFF | TGTGCCAGCTCCCAGGGGGCGCTGACTGAAGCTTTCTTT | TRBJ1-1 | TRBD1 | NA | TRBV18
CASSLSGTLEAFF | TGTGCCAGCAGCCTAAGTGGGACACTTGAAGCTTTCTTT | TRBJ1-1 | NA | NA | TRBV7-8
CASSREAAKRMNTEAFF | TGCGCCAGCAGCCGGGAGGCAGCAAAGAGGATGAACACTGAAGCTTTCTTT | TRBJ1-1 | NA | NA | TRBV4-3
CASSWRPDLGKANVLTF | TGTGCCAGCAGCTGGCGTCCGGATTTAGGTAAAGCCAACGTCCTGACTTTC | TRBJ2-6 | NA | NA | TRBV11-2
CASSFVYGYTF | TGTGCCAGCAGCTTCGTCTATGGCTACACCTTC | TRBJ1-2 | NA | NA | TRBV7-9
CASSYESGDTYSYEQYF | TGTGCCAGCAGCTACGAAAGTGGGGACACCTACTCCTACGAGCAGTACTTC | TRBJ2-7 | NA | NA | TRBV7-2
CASSDRRDRGFGIQYF | TGTGCCAGCAGTGACCGTCGGGACAGGGGATTCGGCATTCAGTACTTC | TRBJ2-4 | TRBD1 | NA | TRBV6-1
CASSIESQRGRPPWDYGYTF | TGTGCCAGTAGTATCGAAAGCCAGAGGGGCCGGCCTCCCTGGGACTATGGCTACACCTTC | TRBJ1-2 | NA | NA | TRBV19
CASSYPASGDYEQYF | TGTGCCAGCAGTTACCCGGCATCTGGGGACTACGAGCAGTACTTC | TRBJ2-7 | NA | NA | TRBV6-6
CSVEVRTENTGELFF | TGCAGCGTTGAAGTAAGGACAGAGAACACCGGGGAGCTGTTTTTT | TRBJ2-2 | NA | NA | TRBV29-1
CASSPPGSGNTIYF | TGTGCCAGCAGCCCCCCAGGGAGCGGAAACACCATATATTTT | TRBJ1-3 | NA | NA | TRBV7-9
CASSTTGYEKLFF | TGTGCCAGCAGTACGACAGGTTATGAAAAACTGTTTTTT | TRBJ1-4 | NA | NA | TRBV12-3/TRBV12-4
CASSQDAGVTTEAFF | TGTGCCAGCAGCCAGGACGCAGGGGTTACCACTGAAGCTTTCTTT | TRBJ1-1 | NA | NA | TRBV4-2
CASSLVAGVSNTEAFF | TGTGCCAGCAGCTTAGTGGCAGGGGTAAGCAACACTGAAGCTTTCTTT | TRBJ1-1 | NA | NA | TRBV7-6
CASRERTSGGLTSTGELFF | TGTGCCAGCAGGGAGAGAACTAGCGGGGGCCTGACAAGCACCGGGGAGCTGTTTTTT | TRBJ2-2 | TRBD2 | NA | TRBV2
CASSPAGDQETQYF | TGTGCCAGCAGCCCGGCGGGGGATCAAGAGACCCAGTACTTC | TRBJ2-5 | TRBD2 | NA | TRBV3-1/TRBV3-2
CASSPRTSGGYYTDTQYF | TGTGCCAGCTCACCAAGGACTAGCGGGGGGTATTACACAGATACGCAGTATTTT | TRBJ2-3 | TRBD2 | NA | TRBV18
CASSLDGGARKTQYF | TGTGCCAGCAGCTTGGACGGGGGGGCCCGAAAGACCCAGTACTTC | TRBJ2-5 | TRBD2 | once | TRBV5-4
CASRPTTGQDGYTF | TGTGCCAGCAGGCCCACGACGGGACAGGATGGCTACACCTTC | TRBJ1-2 | TRBD1 | NA | TRBV11-2
CASRYRDRLLGQPQHF | TGTGCCAGCAGATACCGGGACAGGCTTTTAGGTCAGCCCCAGCATTTT | TRBJ1-5 | TRBD1 | NA | TRBV6-5
CASSQGGSYGYTF | TGTGCCAGCAGCCAGGGAGGGTCCTATGGCTACACCTTC | TRBJ1-2 | NA | once | TRBV3-1/TRBV3-2
CASSSMTGRGYTF | TGTGCCAGCAGCTCAATGACAGGCCGGGGCTACACCTTC | TRBJ1-2 | NA | once | TRBV5-4
CSVPGAEGYTF | TGCAGTGTTCCGGGGGCAGAAGGCTACACCTTC | TRBJ1-2 | NA | NA | TRBV20-1
CASSEREGPNEQFF | TGTGCCAGCAGCGAGCGGGAGGGCCCCAATGAGCAGTTCTTC | TRBJ2-1 | TRBD2 | many | TRBV7-9
CASSPQGERLNTEAFF | TGTGCCAGCTCACCACAGGGTGAAAGGTTGAACACTGAAGCTTTCTTT | TRBJ1-1 | NA | once | TRBV18
CASSYSQSYTIYF | TGTGCCAGCAGTTACAGTCAGTCCTACACCATATATTTT | TRBJ1-3 | NA | few | TRBV6-5
CAWSTDRVRNSNQPQHF | TGTGCCTGGAGTACTGACAGGGTTCGGAATAGCAATCAGCCCCAGCATTTT | TRBJ1-5 | TRBD1 | NA | TRBV30
CASSPSPWGPEAFF | TGTGCCAGCAGCCCATCCCCCTGGGGTCCTGAAGCTTTCTTT | TRBJ1-1 | NA | NA | TRBV7-9
CASGDDNYGYTF | TGTGCCAGCGGCGATGACAACTATGGCTACACCTTC | TRBJ1-2 | NA | NA | TRBV7-6
CASSLKGFGANVLTF | TGTGCCAGCAGTTTAAAGGGGTTCGGGGCCAACGTCCTGACTTTC | TRBJ2-6 | NA | NA | TRBV28
CASSFGFENGYTF | TGTGCCAGCAGTTTCGGATTCGAGAATGGCTACACCTTC | TRBJ1-2 | NA | NA | TRBV28
CATSDLRDRGFDTQYF | TGTGCCACCAGTGATTTGCGGGACAGGGGGTTCGATACGCAGTATTTT | TRBJ2-3 | TRBD1 | NA | TRBV24-1
CASSRYVKNIQYF | TGTGCCAGCAGCAGATATGTTAAAAACATTCAGTACTTC | TRBJ2-4 | NA | NA | TRBV28
CASSPRQGGYTF | TGTGCCAGCTCACCCCGACAGGGTGGCTACACCTTC | TRBJ1-2 | TRBD1 | NA | TRBV18
CASSLGASGAAVQFF | TGTGCCAGCAGTCTCGGGGCTAGCGGGGCCGCTGTGCAGTTCTTC | TRBJ2-1 | TRBD2 | few | TRBV2
CASTLRANTEAFF | TGTGCCAGCACCCTTCGGGCGAACACTGAAGCTTTCTTT | TRBJ1-1 | NA | NA | TRBV5-8
CASSVDPHQGRRAISGNTIYF | TGTGCCAGCAGCGTGGATCCCCACCAGGGCAGGCGAGCTATATCTGGAAACACCATATATTTT | TRBJ1-3 | NA | NA | TRBV9
CASSLFKGETEAFF | TGTGCCAGCAGCTTGTTTAAGGGGGAAACTGAAGCTTTCTTT | TRBJ1-1 | NA | NA | TRBV7-2
CASSRSTEAFF | TGTGCCAGCAGTCGCAGTACTGAAGCTTTCTTT | TRBJ1-1 | NA | once | TRBV5-6
CASSQDLENQEKLFF | TGTGCCAGCAGCCAAGATTTGGAGAACCAAGAAAAACTGTTTTTT | TRBJ1-4 | NA | NA | TRBV4-2
CASNRDRGRRNTGELFF | TGTGCCAGCAACCGGGACAGGGGCCGTCGGAACACCGGGGAGCTGTTTTTT | TRBJ2-2 | TRBD1 | NA | TRBV19
CASSYSGSPGYTF | TGTGCCAGCAGTTACTCGGGCTCCCCGGGCTACACCTTC | TRBJ1-2 | NA | NA | TRBV6-2/TRBV6-3
CASSRITGQGSRGVGYTF | TGTGCCAGCAGCAGAATTACGGGACAGGGGTCACGGGGCGTCGGCTACACCTTC | TRBJ1-2 | TRBD1 | NA | TRBV11-2
CASSQDVPGASGNTIYF | TGCGCCAGCAGCCAAGATGTTCCAGGGGCATCTGGAAACACCATATATTTT | TRBJ1-3 | NA | NA | TRBV4-1
CASSLAGTDNSPLHF | TGCGCCAGCAGCTTGGCCGGCACGGATAATTCACCCCTCCACTTT | TRBJ1-6 | NA | NA | TRBV5-1
CASSLGVTGTHNEQFF | TGTGCCAGCAGCTTAGGGGTGACAGGGACCCACAATGAGCAGTTCTTC | TRBJ2-1 | TRBD1 | once | TRBV7-9
CATERTGLNTEAFF | TGTGCCACGGAAAGGACAGGGCTGAACACTGAAGCTTTCTTT | TRBJ1-1 | TRBD1 | NA | TRBV6-5
CAWSPQQNQPQHF | TGTGCCTGGAGTCCTCAGCAAAATCAGCCCCAGCATTTT | TRBJ1-5 | NA | NA | TRBV30
CATSGKVVGRPQHF | TGTGCCACCAGTGGAAAAGTAGTTGGTAGGCCCCAGCATTTT | TRBJ1-5 | NA | NA | TRBV15
CASSLRTTNYGYTF | TGTGCCAGCAGTTTACGGACGACTAACTATGGCTACACCTTC | TRBJ1-2 | NA | few | TRBV28
CASSYGRYSNQPQHF | TGTGCCAGCAGTTACGGCCGGTATAGCAATCAGCCCCAGCATTTT | TRBJ1-5 | NA | NA | TRBV6-2/TRBV6-3
CASSSGTVLREQYF | TGTGCCAGCAGTTCCGGGACAGTCCTCCGCGAGCAGTACTTC | TRBJ2-7 | TRBD1 | NA | TRBV27
CASSQAPRDEAFF | TGTGCCAGCAGCCAAGCTCCGAGGGATGAAGCTTTCTTT | TRBJ1-1 | NA | NA | TRBV3-1/TRBV3-2
CASSYSGGKAFF | TGTGCCAGCAGTTACTCGGGGGGAAAAGCTTTCTTT | TRBJ1-1 | NA | NA | TRBV6-5
CASSRQSSTGTDTQYF | TGTGCCAGCAGCCGCCAGTCTAGCACCGGCACAGATACGCAGTATTTT | TRBJ2-3 | NA | NA | TRBV7-9
CASSIRLGQRIPMVGYRNQPQHF | TGTGCCAGTAGTATCCGGCTCGGGCAGCGAATCCCCATGGTAGGATATCGCAATCAGCCCCAGCATTTT | TRBJ1-5 | NA | NA | TRBV19
CASSDGTGGYEQYF | TGTGCCAGCTCAGATGGGACAGGGGGCTACGAGCAGTACTTC | TRBJ2-7 | TRBD1 | NA | TRBV18
CASSQDHRAVAGTEAFF | TGCGCCAGCAGCCAAGATCACAGGGCAGTGGCCGGGACTGAAGCTTTCTTT | TRBJ1-1 | NA | NA | TRBV4-3
CASSSLAGGTPLTYEQYF | TGTGCCAGCAGTTCACTAGCGGGAGGCACCCCGCTTACCTACGAGCAGTACTTC | TRBJ2-7 | TRBD2 | NA | TRBV6-2/TRBV6-3
CASSSLQGRPNEQYF | TGTGCCAGCAGCTCACTCCAGGGGAGGCCCAACGAGCAGTACTTC | TRBJ2-7 | NA | NA | TRBV7-2